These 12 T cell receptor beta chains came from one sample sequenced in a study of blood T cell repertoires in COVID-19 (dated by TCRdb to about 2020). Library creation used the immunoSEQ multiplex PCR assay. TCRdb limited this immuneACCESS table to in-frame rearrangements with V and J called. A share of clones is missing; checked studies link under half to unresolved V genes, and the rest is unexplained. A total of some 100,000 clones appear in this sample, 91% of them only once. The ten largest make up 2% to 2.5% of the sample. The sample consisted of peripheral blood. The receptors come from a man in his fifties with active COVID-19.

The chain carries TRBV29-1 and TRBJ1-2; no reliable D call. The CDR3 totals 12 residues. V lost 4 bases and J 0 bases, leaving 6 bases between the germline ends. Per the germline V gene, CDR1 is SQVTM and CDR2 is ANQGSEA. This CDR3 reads CSVGVTNYGYTF. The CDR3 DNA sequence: TGCAGCGTTGGCGTAACTAACTATGGCTACACCTTC.

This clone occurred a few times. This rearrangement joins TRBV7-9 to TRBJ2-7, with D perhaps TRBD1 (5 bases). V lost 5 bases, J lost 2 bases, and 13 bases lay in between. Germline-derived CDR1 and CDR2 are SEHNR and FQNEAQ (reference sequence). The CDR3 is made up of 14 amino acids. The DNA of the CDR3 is TGTGCCAGCAGCCAGAGGACAAGGCCCTACGAGCAGTACTTC. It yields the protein CASSQRTRPYEQYF.

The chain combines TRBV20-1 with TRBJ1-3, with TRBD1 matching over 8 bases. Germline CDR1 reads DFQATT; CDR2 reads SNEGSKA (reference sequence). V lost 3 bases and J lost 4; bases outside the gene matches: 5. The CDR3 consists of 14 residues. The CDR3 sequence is CSASPGQDGNTIYF. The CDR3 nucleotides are TGCAGTGCTAGTCCGGGACAGGACGGAAACACCATATATTTT.

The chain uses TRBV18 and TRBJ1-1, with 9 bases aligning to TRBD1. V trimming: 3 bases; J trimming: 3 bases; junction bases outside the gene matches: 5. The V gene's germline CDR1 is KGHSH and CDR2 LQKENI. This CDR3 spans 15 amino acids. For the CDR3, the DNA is TGTGCCAGCTCACCTCGGACAGGGGTGGACACTGAAGCTTTCTTT. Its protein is CASSPRTGVDTEAFF.

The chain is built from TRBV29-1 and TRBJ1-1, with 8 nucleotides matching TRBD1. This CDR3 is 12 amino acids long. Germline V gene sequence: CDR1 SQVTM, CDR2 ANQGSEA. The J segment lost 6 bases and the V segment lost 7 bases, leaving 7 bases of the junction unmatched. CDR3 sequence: CSAWTGRAEAFF. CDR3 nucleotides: TGCAGCGCGTGGACAGGGCGGGCTGAAGCTTTCTTT.

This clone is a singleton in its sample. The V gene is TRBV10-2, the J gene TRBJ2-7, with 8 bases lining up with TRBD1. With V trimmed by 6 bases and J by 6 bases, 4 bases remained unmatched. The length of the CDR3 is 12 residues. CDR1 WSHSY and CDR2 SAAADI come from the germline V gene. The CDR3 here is CASRPQGGEQYV. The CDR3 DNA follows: TGCGCCAGCAGGCCACAGGGGGGCGAGCAGTACGTC.

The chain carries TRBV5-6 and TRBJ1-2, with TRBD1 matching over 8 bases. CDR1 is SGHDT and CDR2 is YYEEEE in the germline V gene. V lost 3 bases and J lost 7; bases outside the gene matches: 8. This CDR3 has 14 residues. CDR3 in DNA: TGTGCCAGCAGCTCGGGCAGGGGGCTCGGTGGCTACACCTTC. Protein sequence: CASSSGRGLGGYTF.

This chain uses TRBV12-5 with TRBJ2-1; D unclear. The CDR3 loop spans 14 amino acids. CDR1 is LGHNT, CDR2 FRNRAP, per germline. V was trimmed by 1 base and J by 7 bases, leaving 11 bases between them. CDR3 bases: TGTGCTAGTGGTTTGGCCAACTTGCCAAATGAGCAGTTCTTC. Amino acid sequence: CASGLANLPNEQFF. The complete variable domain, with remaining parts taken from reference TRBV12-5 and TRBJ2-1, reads DARVTQTPRHKVTEMGQEVTMRCQPILGHNTVFWYRQTMMQGLELLAYFRNRAPLDDSGMPKDRFSAEMPDATLATLKIQPSEPRDSAVYFCASGLANLPNEQFFGPGTRLTVL.

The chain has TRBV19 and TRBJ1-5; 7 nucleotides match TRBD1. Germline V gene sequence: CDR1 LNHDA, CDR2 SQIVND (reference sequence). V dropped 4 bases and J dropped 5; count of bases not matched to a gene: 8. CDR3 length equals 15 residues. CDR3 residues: CASSKTTGYYQPQHF. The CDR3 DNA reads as TGTGCCAGTAGTAAAACGACAGGGTACTATCAGCCCCAGCATTTT.

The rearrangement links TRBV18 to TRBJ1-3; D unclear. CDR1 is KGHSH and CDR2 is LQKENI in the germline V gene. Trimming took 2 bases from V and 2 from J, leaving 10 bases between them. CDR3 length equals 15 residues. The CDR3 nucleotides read TGTGCCAGCTCACCAAGCGCGAGCACTGGAAACACCATATATTTT. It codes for CASSPSASTGNTIYF.

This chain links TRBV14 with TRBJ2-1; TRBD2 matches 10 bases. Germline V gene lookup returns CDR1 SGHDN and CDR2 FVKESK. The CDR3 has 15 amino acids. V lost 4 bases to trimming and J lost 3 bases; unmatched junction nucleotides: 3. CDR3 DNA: TGTGCCAGCAGCCCACTAGCGGGAATCTACAATGAGCAGTTCTTC. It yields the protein CASSPLAGIYNEQFF.

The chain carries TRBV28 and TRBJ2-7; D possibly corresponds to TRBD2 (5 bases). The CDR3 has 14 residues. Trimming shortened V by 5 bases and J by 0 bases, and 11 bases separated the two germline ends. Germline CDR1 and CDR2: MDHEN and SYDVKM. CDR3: CASSKGGSSYEQYF. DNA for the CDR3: TGTGCCAGCAGTAAGGGTGGGAGCTCCTACGAGCAGTACTTC.